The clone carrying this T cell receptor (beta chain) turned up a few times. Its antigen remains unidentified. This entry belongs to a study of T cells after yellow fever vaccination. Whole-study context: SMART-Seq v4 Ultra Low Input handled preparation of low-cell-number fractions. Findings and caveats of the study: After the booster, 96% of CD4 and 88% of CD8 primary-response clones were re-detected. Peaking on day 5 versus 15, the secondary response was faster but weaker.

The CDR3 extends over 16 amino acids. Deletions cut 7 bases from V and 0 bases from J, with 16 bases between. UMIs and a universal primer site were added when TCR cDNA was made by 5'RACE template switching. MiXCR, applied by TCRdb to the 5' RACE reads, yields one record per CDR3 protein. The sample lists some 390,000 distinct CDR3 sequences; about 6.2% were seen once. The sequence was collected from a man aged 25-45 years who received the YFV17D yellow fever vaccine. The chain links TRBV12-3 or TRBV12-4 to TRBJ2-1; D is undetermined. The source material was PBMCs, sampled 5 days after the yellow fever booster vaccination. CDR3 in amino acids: CASKDVFGSSYNEQFF. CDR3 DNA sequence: TGTGCCAGCAAGGATGTGTTCGGCAGCTCCTACAATGAGCAGTTCTTC.